These 4 T cell receptor beta chains came from one sample sequenced in a study of vaccination and CD4 T cells after COVID-19. Their recognized antigens are unknown. Cultured CD4+ T-cell DNA underwent Oncomine TCR Beta short-read sequencing. Using its own MiXCR run on the PCR reads, TCRdb lists one record per CDR3 protein. The table shows 20,000 to 25,000 distinct CDR3 sequences, with roughly 38% occurring only once. Time point defined: late sampling 161 to 241 days after vaccination in three convalescent patients. The treatment is: approximately nine-day PBMC culture with coronavirus spike peptide pools or control peptides (ViraFEST assay). This specimen consisted of CD4+ T cells from blood, cultured in vitro, obtained about 7 months after SARS-CoV-2 vaccination. These receptors were taken from a human donor who had recovered from COVID-19.

This clonotype turned up a few times. The chain recombines TRBV28 with TRBJ2-3; D perhaps matches TRBD2 (5 bases). This CDR3 is built from 18 residues. CDR1 MDHEN and CDR2 SYDVKM come from the germline V gene. V lost 8 bases, J lost 2 bases, and 26 bases lay in between. Written as DNA, the CDR3 is TGTGCCAGCCGTCGATTAAAAGGGAGTGGGGTTACCACAGATACGCAGTATTTT. Translated, it gives CASRRLKGSGVTTDTQYF.

This clonotype was counted a few times. The gene calls are TRBV5-4 and TRBJ2-5; perhaps TRBD2 as D (6 bases). This CDR3 spans 17 amino acids. CDR1 and CDR2 from the germline V gene are SGHNT and YYREEE (reference sequence). Trimming cost V 4 bases and J 5 bases, with 24 bases left between them. The CDR3 sequence is CASSRHGNGGVSETQYF. The CDR3 coding sequence is TGTGCCAGCAGCCGACACGGCAACGGGGGAGTAAGCGAGACCCAGTACTTC.

This clonotype has only a few counts. The chain is built from TRBV6-1 and TRBJ2-5; D remains ambiguous. The CDR3 is 13 amino acids. The V end was cut by 4 bases, the J end by 0 bases, with 6 bases between. CDR1 MNHNS and CDR2 SASEGT come from the germline V gene. CDR3 nucleotides: TGTGCCAGCAGTGGATCGTACCAAGAGACCCAGTACTTC. Encoded protein: CASSGSYQETQYF.

This chain uses TRBV12-3 or TRBV12-4 with TRBJ2-7; D is uncertain. This CDR3 has 14 residues. V gave up 2 bases and J gave up 1 base, with 9 bases separating them. CDR3: CASSLSVQSYEQYF. The CDR3 region has the DNA TGTGCCAGCAGTTTATCGGTACAGTCCTACGAGCAGTACTTC.